The table lists the clone carrying this T cell receptor beta chain with a count of one. Its antigen is currently unknown. This record belongs to a study of OX40 agonist ivuxolimab in advanced cancers. The investigators sampled blood at baseline, at cycle 4 day 1, and at cycle 7 day 1. Points from the study as a whole: At 0.1 to 3.0 mg/kg, CD4+ and CD8+ blood T cells expanded clonally by week 6.

Clones were read by immunoSEQ multiplex PCR, and TCRdb kept only the in-frame ones, dropping some. The sample shows over 50,000 clones, around 89% of them seen only once. V lost 8 bases, J lost 4 bases, and 3 bases stayed unmatched. Germline-derived CDR1 and CDR2 are LNHDA and SQIVND (reference sequence). The CDR3 extends over 12 amino acids. The chain joins TRBV19 to TRBJ2-7; TRBD1 agrees at 9 bases. The material was CD4+ or CD8+ T cells sorted from blood, obtained in a trial of the OX40 agonist ivuxolimab. The receptor was derived from an adult with an advanced solid tumor such as melanoma, head and neck, liver or kidney cancer. The DNA of the CDR3 is TGTGCCAGTCGAGGGACAGGGTACGAGCAGTACTTC. This gives the protein CASRGTGYEQYF.